Below are 20 T cell receptor beta chains sequenced from a single sample in a study of cytomegalovirus exposure and HLA in healthy donors. 60 Vbeta and 13 Jbeta primers were used in PCR. The protocol was immunoSEQ multiplex PCR, while the TCRdb copy is restricted to in-frame clones and leaves out a portion. The sample lists more than 150,000 clones, over 80% occurring once. Sequenced: PBMCs. These receptors all come from a woman younger than 30 in good health and CMV-seronegative.

The chain employs TRBV19 and TRBJ1-5, with TRBD1 identical over 9 bases. V was pared by 7 bases and J by 6 bases, with 16 bases of the junction left unmatched. This CDR3 contains 17 residues. CDR1 and CDR2 from the germline V gene are LNHDA and SQIVND (reference sequence). This CDR3 is CASTMGQGGPMLQPQHF. The CDR3 DNA sequence: TGTGCCAGTACCATGGGACAGGGTGGCCCGATGCTTCAGCCCCAGCATTTT.

This clone was seen only a few times. J is TRBJ1-2 and V is TRBV20-1, with 7 bases identical to TRBD1. The CDR3 runs 11 residues. V trimming: 4 bases; J trimming: 8 bases; junction bases outside the gene matches: 4. Germline V CDR1 and CDR2: DFQATT, SNEGSKA (reference sequence). As DNA, the CDR3 is TGCAGTGCTATCAACAGGGGCGGCTACACCTTC. The encoded protein is CSAINRGGYTF.

The chain combines TRBV27 with TRBJ2-7, with D possibly matching TRBD1 (6 bases). CDR1 is MNHEY, CDR2 SMNVEV, per germline (reference sequence). Trimming removed 3 bases at V and 0 bases at J, with 18 bases between. The CDR3 extends over 17 amino acids. The CDR3 reads CASSFVRGGRSSYEQYF. Here the CDR3 DNA reads TGTGCCAGCAGTTTTGTACGTGGGGGCCGAAGCTCCTACGAGCAGTACTTC.

This clone was seen just once. The genes are TRBV5-1 and TRBJ1-5; D unclear. Germline V gives CDR1 SGHRS, CDR2 YFSETQ. The germline V and J ends were trimmed by 5 bases and 7 bases, with 16 bases remaining between them. The CDR3 consists of 14 residues. Written as DNA, the CDR3 is TGCGCCAGCAGGATGAGGGTGGTGGGGCAGCCCCAGCATTTT. This translates into CASRMRVVGQPQHF.

CDR3 DNA: TGTGCCAGCAGTATGGACTCATCGGTATCGGGTGGCTACACCTTC. Translation gives CASSMDSSVSGGYTF. The chain employs TRBV28 and TRBJ1-2; D remains unclear. The CDR3 extends over 15 amino acids. Germline assignment: CDR1 MDHEN and CDR2 SYDVKM. V was trimmed by 5 bases and J by 7 bases, leaving 20 bases between them.

This sequence joins TRBV5-1 and TRBJ2-7; 11 bases are shared with TRBD1. Trimming took 0 bases from V and 6 from J; bases not matched to a gene: 17. Germline CDR1 SGHRS, CDR2 YFSETQ. The CDR3 runs 19 residues. CDR3 sequence: CASSLGTGGRVRIIGEQYF. DNA of the CDR3: TGCGCCAGCAGCTTGGGGACAGGGGGCCGAGTACGTATTATCGGCGAGCAGTACTTC.

This clone has only one observation. The J gene is TRBJ2-7, the V gene TRBV5-5, with D possibly matching TRBD2 (5 bases). The CDR3 has 15 amino acids. V dropped 4 bases and J dropped 5 bases, with 19 bases sitting between them. Looked up from germline, CDR1 is SGHKS and CDR2 is YYEKEE (reference sequence). The chain's CDR3 is CASSPFFGVPHEQYF. CDR3 nucleotides: TGTGCCAGCAGCCCATTTTTCGGGGTCCCTCACGAGCAGTACTTC.

This clone has just one count. This rearrangement joins TRBV9 to TRBJ2-3; 8 nucleotides agree with TRBD2. The germline CDR1 and CDR2 sequences are SGDLS and YYNGEE. Germline trimming cut 4 bases from V and 8 bases from J; bases unmatched to any gene: 12. The CDR3 contains 15 residues. In DNA, the CDR3 is TGTGCCAGCAGCCATCCGGGGGGGGGCCTAGGTACGCAGTATTTT. Translated: CASSHPGGGLGTQYF.

The V call is TRBV29-1, the J call TRBJ2-2; D gene ambiguous. The V end was cut by 0 bases, the J end by 1 base, with 12 bases between. The germline V gene has CDR1 SQVTM and CDR2 ANQGSEA. The CDR3 contains 16 residues. CDR3 bases: TGCAGCGTTGAAGAAGCCGACTCCATGAACACCGGGGAGCTGTTTTTT. Translating gives CSVEEADSMNTGELFF.

The V gene is TRBV11-3, the J gene TRBJ1-2, with 7 bases identical to TRBD1. Trimming took 6 bases from V and 0 from J; bases not matched to a gene: 13. The germline gives CDR1 SGHNT, CDR2 YENEEA. The CDR3 length is 17 residues. CDR3 loop: CASSYGTDGRSNYGYTF. The CDR3 DNA reads TGTGCCAGCAGTTACGGGACAGACGGTAGATCTAACTATGGCTACACCTTC.

The gene calls are TRBV4-1 and TRBJ1-2; 9 bases fit TRBD1. CDR1 MGHRA and CDR2 YSYEKL come from the germline V gene. Trimming removed 3 bases from V and 8 bases from J; junction bases left unmatched: 10. The CDR3 runs 15 residues. CDR3 nucleotides: TGCGCCAGCAGCCAGGGACAGGGCCTTTCGGGCGGCTACACCTTC. Its translation: CASSQGQGLSGGYTF.

The chain is built from TRBV15 and TRBJ1-5; 12 bases agree with TRBD1. Germline CDR1 LNHNV, CDR2 YYDKDF (reference sequence). This CDR3 contains 20 residues. V was pared by 3 bases and J by 0 bases, with 12 bases of the junction left unmatched. The CDR3 protein is CATSRTTGTGGTYSNQPQHF. Written as DNA, the CDR3 is TGTGCCACCAGCAGGACTACCGGGACAGGGGGCACCTATAGCAATCAGCCCCAGCATTTT.

The chain has TRBV28 and TRBJ1-2, with 10 bases aligning to TRBD1. The CDR3 totals 13 residues. Germline CDR1 and CDR2: MDHEN and SYDVKM. The J segment lost 5 bases and the V segment lost 6 bases, leaving 3 bases of the junction unmatched. In DNA form, the CDR3 reads TGTGCCAGCAGGGGGACAGGGGATTATGGCTACACCTTC. Translating gives CASRGTGDYGYTF.

A single count supports this clone. Sequence at one end of the junction differs from germline and may be a read error. The chain carries TRBV5-1 and TRBJ1-2; weak D call: TRBD1 (6 bases). The CDR3 has 18 residues. CDR1 is SGHRS, CDR2 YFSETQ, per germline. CDR3: CAGSLGQGYKLANYGYTF. In DNA, the CDR3 is TGCGCCGGCAGCTTGGGGCAGGGGTATAAATTGGCTAACTATGGCTACACCTTC.

CDR3 DNA: TGTGCCATCAGTGAGGATAAGAGCTATGGCTACACCTTC. Translated: CAISEDKSYGYTF. This chain joins TRBV10-3 and TRBJ1-2; D unclear. Germline CDR1 and CDR2: ENHRY and SYGVKD. The germline V and J ends were trimmed by 2 bases and 4 bases, with 8 bases remaining between them. This CDR3 spans 13 amino acids.

The chain carries TRBV30 and TRBJ1-1, with a tentative D call TRBD1 (5 bases). This CDR3 comprises 14 residues. Germline V CDR1 and CDR2: GTSNPN, SVGIG (reference sequence). Trimming pared 1 base from V and 1 base from J, leaving 10 bases between. The CDR3, as DNA: TGTGCCTGGAGTGGCCCAGGGCCGAACACTGAAGCTTTCTTT. Amino acid sequence: CAWSGPGPNTEAFF.

This rearrangement joins TRBV5-4 to TRBJ2-5; 8 bases line up with TRBD1. The V and J ends lost 0 bases and 6 bases, in that order; junction bases with no gene match: 13. The CDR3 sequence is 17 residues long. Germline assignment: CDR1 SGHNT and CDR2 YYREEE (reference sequence). The CDR3 DNA reads TGTGCCAGCAGCTTGGTGAAGGGGACAGGAGGGGGGCAGACCCAGTACTTC. As protein: CASSLVKGTGGGQTQYF. The variable domain in full, completed from reference TRBV5-4 and TRBJ2-5, reads ETGVTQSPTHLIKTRGQQVTLRCSSQSGHNTVSWYQQALGQGPQFIFQYYREEENGRGNFPPRFSGLQFPNYSSELNVNALELDDSALYLCASSLVKGTGGGQTQYFGPGTRLLVL.

This clone has a handful of counts. This sequence joins TRBV29-1 and TRBJ1-2; TRBD1 aligns across 9 bases. Losses at the gene ends were 0 bases for V and 1 base for J; bases not matched to a gene: 6. The CDR3 consists of 16 residues. CDR1 and CDR2 (germline): SQVTM, ANQGSEA. The CDR3 protein is CSVEDSPGQGNYGYTF. For the CDR3, the DNA is TGCAGCGTTGAAGATAGCCCGGGACAGGGTAACTATGGCTACACCTTC. The complete variable domain, with remaining parts taken from reference TRBV29-1 and TRBJ1-2, reads SAVISQKPSRDICQRGTSLTIQCQVDSQVTMMFWYRQQPGQSLTLIATANQGSEATYESGFVIDKFPISRPNLTFSTLTVSNMSPEDSSIYLCSVEDSPGQGNYGYTFGSGTRLTVV.

This rearrangement joins TRBV30 to TRBJ1-1, with 9 nucleotides matching TRBD1. There are 15 residues in the CDR3. Germline V CDR1 and CDR2: GTSNPN, SVGIG (reference sequence). Unmatched junction bases numbered 5, after V lost 3 bases and J lost 0 bases. The CDR3 DNA sequence: TGTGCCTGGAGGAAGACAGGGGGGATGAACACTGAAGCTTTCTTT. Translated: CAWRKTGGMNTEAFF.

The chain uses TRBV30 and TRBJ1-2, with D perhaps matching TRBD1 (6 bases). The germline CDR1 and CDR2 sequences are GTSNPN and SVGIG (reference sequence). The CDR3 consists of 15 residues. V lost 2 bases, J lost 6 bases, and 19 bases lay in between. The CDR3 DNA follows: TGTGCCTGGAGTCTTTCTACTACCGACAGGAATGGCTACACCTTC. Its translation is CAWSLSTTDRNGYTF.